A selection of T cell receptor beta chains follows, all from one sample in a study of T cell repertoires in aging, cancer and after chemotherapy. One entry per CDR3 protein, called by TCRdb with MiXCR from the multiplex PCR reads. This sample has about 2,300 distinct CDR3 sequences, with roughly a quarter found just once. The sample consisted of blood. These TCRs come from a human donor in good health. The conserved cysteine and the conserved F or W are not part of the CDR3 here.

J,V,CDR3
TRBJ2-7,TRBV5-1,ASSWLTGVLLYEQY
TRBJ2-7,TRBV7-7,ASSYGEGYEQY
TRBJ2-1,TRBV20-1,SARHRGPLYNEQF
TRBJ1-5,TRBV28,ASSLGRKNQPQH
TRBJ2-7,TRBV20-1,SAREASYYEQY
TRBJ2-1,TRBV6-2/TRBV6-3,ASSYYPGNYNEQF
TRBJ1-6,TRBV6-5,ASTAGDRLNSPLH
TRBJ2-3,TRBV20-1,SASSGTGLDTQY
TRBJ2-1,TRBV19,ASSGVAGGQF
TRBJ2-5,TRBV20-1,SARDPGQAATRAPQETQY
TRBJ1-5,TRBV30,AWSTGAGQPQH
TRBJ1-2,TRBV5-1,ASSRGAVQEYGYT
TRBJ1-6,TRBV20-1,SARDLRGNSPLH
TRBJ2-5,TRBV7-9,ASSTGWGSQETQY
TRBJ2-5,TRBV6-2/TRBV6-3,ASRGETQY
TRBJ1-4,TRBV5-3,ARSLVGDLHNEKLF
TRBJ2-5,TRBV28,AIQGTQETQY
TRBJ1-1,TRBV14,ASSQSSGPEAF
TRBJ2-3,TRBV5-4,ASSPSFRQGAGTQY
TRBJ1-4,TRBV12-3/TRBV12-4,ASSFRTTNEKLF
TRBJ1-4,TRBV7-9,ASSLTGSGASNEKLF
TRBJ1-3,TRBV20-1,SARPTRNTIY
TRBJ2-3,TRBV11-1,ASSLRSSGGAARTDTQY
TRBJ2-5,TRBV20-1,SAGKQGVSETQY
TRBJ1-1,TRBV11-3,ASSLPEEPEAF
TRBJ1-2,TRBV4-3,ASSQEGNYGYT
TRBJ2-3,TRBV9,ASSAGSGVADTQY
TRBJ1-5,TRBV19,ASSTLLGTGVDQPQH
TRBJ2-4,TRBV20-1,SGQGEGKNIQY
TRBJ2-3,TRBV13,ASSISGSTDTQY
TRBJ2-7,TRBV14,ASSQGWNTLTYEQY
TRBJ2-5,TRBV24-1,ATSDPGRVETQY
TRBJ1-2,TRBV12-3/TRBV12-4,ASSFRLESYGYT
TRBJ2-1,TRBV19,ASRSRGSRSYNEQF
TRBJ1-2,TRBV19,ASHPEVLANYGYT
TRBJ1-2,TRBV7-9,ASSSLRVGNYGYT
TRBJ2-2,TRBV6-1,ASTGWGGIGELF
TRBJ2-6,TRBV20-1,SASRTGGSGANVLT
TRBJ1-4,TRBV4-2,ASSQELTTTNEKLF
TRBJ2-3,TRBV5-5,ASSLMLAGTDTQY
TRBJ2-5,TRBV11-2,ASSLTGTFSPLIQGAQY
TRBJ2-5,TRBV7-2,ASSLSSGGYQETQY
TRBJ1-3,TRBV10-3,AIRTVVSGNTIY
TRBJ1-2,TRBV6-4,ASSLRQGGNYGYT
TRBJ1-6,TRBV24-1,ATQDSTVNSPLH
TRBJ2-5,TRBV5-1,ASSRSQETQY
TRBJ2-2,TRBV4-3,ASSQVLSGGENTGELF
TRBJ1-1,TRBV18,ASSPMLEAF
TRBJ1-3,TRBV7-9,ASSVGTRSSGNTIY
TRBJ2-7,TRBV4-3,ASSPLGGGYEQY
TRBJ2-5,TRBV15,ATSREWGTIQETQY
TRBJ2-4,TRBV28,ASSPRDLGNIQY
TRBJ2-5,TRBV7-2,ASSPNGGQAETQY